This is a list of T cell receptor beta chains from one sample in a study of HIV-infected children after antiretroviral therapy interruption. TCRdb itself ran the 3' RACE reads through MiXCR, one entry per CDR3 protein. The data contain about 37,000 distinct CDR3 sequences, under 8% of them seen just once; the ten biggest clones take up just under 1%. The input for sequencing was CD45RA+ CD4+ T cells from PBMCs, pooled from several time points, taken from a donor given antiretroviral therapy, either interrupted or continuous. Source of these receptors: a pool of human donors with HIV. The conserved cysteine and the conserved F or W are not part of the CDR3 here. Fields, in order: V gene, J gene, CDR3 length, CDR3 protein.

V gene: TRBV5-1
J gene: TRBJ2-7
CDR3 length: 12
CDR3 protein: ASSLSGTSYEQY

V gene: TRBV9
J gene: TRBJ1-2
CDR3 length: 12
CDR3 protein: ASSVGDRGRGYT

V gene: TRBV20-1
J gene: TRBJ2-3
CDR3 length: 14
CDR3 protein: SARTGLAEYTDTQY

V gene: TRBV6-6
J gene: TRBJ2-2
CDR3 length: 16
CDR3 protein: ASKMTGAPHANTGELF

V gene: TRBV5-1
J gene: TRBJ1-1
CDR3 length: 13
CDR3 protein: ASQMDPGANTEAF

V gene: TRBV7-2
J gene: TRBJ2-5
CDR3 length: 10
CDR3 protein: ASSPVAETQY

V gene: TRBV5-1
J gene: TRBJ2-7
CDR3 length: 12
CDR3 protein: ASRPARGPPEQY

V gene: TRBV2
J gene: TRBJ1-5
CDR3 length: 13
CDR3 protein: ASSEGAESNQPQH

V gene: TRBV20-1
J gene: TRBJ2-4
CDR3 length: 13
CDR3 protein: SARDRGVRKNIQY

V gene: TRBV11-3
J gene: TRBJ2-3
CDR3 length: 17
CDR3 protein: ASSLEWGGGAPSTDTQY

V gene: TRBV20-1
J gene: TRBJ2-1
CDR3 length: 11
CDR3 protein: SASRRISNEQF

V gene: TRBV5-1
J gene: TRBJ1-5
CDR3 length: 13
CDR3 protein: ASSLGAMGYQPQH

V gene: TRBV28
J gene: TRBJ2-3
CDR3 length: 12
CDR3 protein: ASSAAGPGHTQY

V gene: TRBV24-1
J gene: TRBJ2-2
CDR3 length: 14
CDR3 protein: ATSDLGTGAPGELF

V gene: TRBV27
J gene: TRBJ2-3
CDR3 length: 13
CDR3 protein: ASSTAFGSTDTQY

V gene: TRBV24-1
J gene: TRBJ2-7
CDR3 length: 14
CDR3 protein: ATSDPPGQVSYEQY

V gene: TRBV2
J gene: TRBJ2-3
CDR3 length: 14
CDR3 protein: ASSEAWPASTDTQY

V gene: TRBV3-1
J gene: TRBJ2-7
CDR3 length: 13
CDR3 protein: ASSPGGAVAYEQY

V gene: TRBV18
J gene: TRBJ2-1
CDR3 length: 15
CDR3 protein: ASSPPGLAGGTNEQF

V gene: TRBV28
J gene: TRBJ1-5
CDR3 length: 14
CDR3 protein: ASSLRIRVSNQPQH

V gene: TRBV6-2/TRBV6-3
J gene: TRBJ2-7
CDR3 length: 11
CDR3 protein: ASSRGHRYEQY

V gene: TRBV27
J gene: TRBJ1-6
CDR3 length: 12
CDR3 protein: ASTFLGDNSPLH

V gene: TRBV6-2/TRBV6-3
J gene: TRBJ1-5
CDR3 length: 12
CDR3 protein: ASSTQGAGQPQH

V gene: TRBV5-1
J gene: TRBJ2-3
CDR3 length: 10
CDR3 protein: ASSSYRDTQY

V gene: TRBV6-2/TRBV6-3
J gene: TRBJ2-3
CDR3 length: 14
CDR3 protein: ASSYGQGIMTDTQY

V gene: TRBV20-1
J gene: TRBJ2-7
CDR3 length: 16
CDR3 protein: SVPSTWIKSVRGGEQY

V gene: TRBV9
J gene: TRBJ2-3
CDR3 length: 14
CDR3 protein: ASSVDRASLTDTQY

V gene: TRBV16
J gene: TRBJ2-7
CDR3 length: 12
CDR3 protein: ASSQAGGSDEQY

V gene: TRBV20-1
J gene: TRBJ2-1
CDR3 length: 13
CDR3 protein: SASQGLAAYNEQF

V gene: TRBV2
J gene: TRBJ2-7
CDR3 length: 9
CDR3 protein: ASSYPTGKY

V gene: TRBV15
J gene: TRBJ1-3
CDR3 length: 12
CDR3 protein: ATSRIGQGNTIY

V gene: TRBV4-1
J gene: TRBJ2-1
CDR3 length: 12
CDR3 protein: ASSQGTSGKEQF

V gene: TRBV5-1
J gene: TRBJ1-4
CDR3 length: 15
CDR3 protein: ASSFNPGDATNEKLF